What follows is one TCR beta chain and its context. The antigen remains undetermined. This entry belongs to a study of T cell responses to AZD1222 COVID-19 vaccine. Study summary: Some second doses came at about 4 weeks and others at about 12 weeks; these were pooled. Study findings and constraints: Across spike, vaccine-associated CD4 TCRs were found, dominant at 160-218 and 743-854. At baseline, just five or six AZD1222 recipients tested seropositive. Donors in the cohort were predominantly white British and more often female, and clonal diversity was possibly underestimated.

The V end lost 5 bases, the J end lost 5 bases, and 10 bases lay between the germline ends. The CDR3 has 13 residues. CDR1 is SEHNR, CDR2 FQNEAQ, per germline (reference sequence). Produced via immunoSEQ multiplex PCR; TCRdb's table is partial and in-frame only. The sample has around 140,000 clones; 80% to 95% are singletons. This TCR was recovered from an adult in good health. The V gene is TRBV7-9, the J gene TRBJ2-1; perhaps TRBD2 as D (6 bases). Source: peripheral blood, taken on day 0 of AZD1222 vaccination. The CDR3: CASSPWEDNEQFF. CDR3 bases: TGTGCCAGCAGCCCATGGGAGGACAATGAGCAGTTCTTC.